This TCR beta chain emerged from a study of T cells in Graves' hyperthyroidism and ophthalmopathy. Ophthalmopathy cases met thresholds of Clinical Activity Score at least 3, NOSPECS grade at least 4 and duration under 3 months. TCR beta CDR3 region amplification was performed from RNA transcripts. The study used the HTBI primer set for a first-round RT-PCR of the TCR CDR3. MiXCR was run by TCRdb on the multiplex PCR reads, yielding one entry per CDR3 protein. The data show about 640,000 distinct CDR3 sequences, with less than 25% seen just once and roughly 30% held by the top ten. V was clipped by 7 bases and J by 3 bases, with 16 bases between them. The V gene's germline CDR1 is DFQATT and CDR2 SNEGSKA (reference sequence). The CDR3 is made up of 14 amino acids. This clonotype was seen a handful of times.

The origin of this receptor is a man in his thirties or forties with Graves' ophthalmopathy. The genes are TRBV20-1 and TRBJ2-1; D gene ambiguous. Sequencing input: blood. In nucleotides, the CDR3 is TGCAGTGGGTCGCTGGCGGAGAACTACAATGAGCAGTTCTTC. Translation: CSGSLAENYNEQFF.